This T cell receptor beta chain comes out of a study of T-cell memory formation after mild COVID-19. At the level of the study: Across donors, TCR clusters were largely donor specific. Findings of the study overall: Contracting CD8+ clones were enriched in EMRA, CD4+ mainly in CM and EM. Pre-infection memory showed some responding clones, and this suggested that cross-reactive memory joined. Proof of SARS-CoV-2 specificity was absent for the second-wave clones that crested on day 37.

TCRdb reprocessed the 5' RACE reads with MiXCR, giving one entry per CDR3 protein. Among about 540,000 distinct CDR3 sequences listed, over 20% were seen once. To note about this clonotype: Its target is unknown.

V gave up 1 base and J gave up 6 bases, with 10 bases separating them. Germline CDR1 reads SGHDN; CDR2 reads FVKESK. The CDR3 contains 13 residues. The sample was PBMCs or a T cell subset sorted from them (not recorded which). This chain connects TRBV14 to TRBJ2-7; D is undetermined. The sequence derives from an adult woman who had mild COVID-19 (a few samples of this study predate the infection). Cell type and time point are not known. DNA for the CDR3: TGTGCCAGCAGCCAAGGAATCCGACTCGAGCAGTACTTC. Protein: CASSQGIRLEQYF.